The rows below give T cell receptor beta chains drawn from one sample of a study of T cell repertoires in ileal Crohn's disease. The protocol was immunoSEQ multiplex PCR, while the TCRdb copy is restricted to in-frame clones and leaves out a portion. The sample holds about 2,100 clones, roughly 68% seen once. The sequencing input was CD8+ T cells from ileum. The source of these receptors is an adult with Crohn's disease. Some clones in this sample may be carry-over from other donors' samples. Each CDR3 is given with its conserved first and last residue. A D gene is named only where the DNA matches it firmly. Clone sizes are given selectively: once, few, many, or a class where the clone is expanded.

TRBD1 TRBJ1-4 16 TRBV7-6 . TGTGCCAGCAGCCAAGACCGGACAGGGGAGGGTGAAAAACTGTTTTTT CASSQDRTGEGEKLFF
. TRBJ2-7 13 TRBV7-9 . TGTGCCAGCCGGACTTGGGGCTCCTACGAGCAGTACTTC CASRTWGSYEQYF
. TRBJ1-2 15 TRBV29-1 . TGCAGCGTTGGGGAGTTCGGGGTCGTAGAGTATGGCTACACCTTC CSVGEFGVVEYGYTF
. TRBJ1-1 15 TRBV27 . TGTGCCAGCAGTTCCCCTTTCGACAGTGGCACTGAAGCTTTCTTT CASSSPFDSGTEAFF
. TRBJ2-7 15 TRBV27 . TGTGCCAGCACCCCGACAGCGCAGCAGAAATACGAGCAGTACTTC CASTPTAQQKYEQYF
. TRBJ2-5 14 TRBV7-9 once TGTGCCAGCAGCTTAGCGGGCTTCCAAGAGTCCCAGTACTTC CASSLAGFQESQYF
TRBD1 TRBJ2-7 14 TRBV30 . TGTGCCTGGAGTGACCCGGGACAGTTCTACGAGCAGTACTTC CAWSDPGQFYEQYF
TRBD1 TRBJ2-7 12 TRBV2 . TGTGCCACCAGGGGGCAGGGCGACGAGCAGTACTTC CATRGQGDEQYF
. TRBJ2-1 12 TRBV6-6 few TGTGCCAGCACCTCGAATGCGAATGAGCAGTTCTTC CASTSNANEQFF
. TRBJ1-5 15 TRBV6-1 medium-sized TGTGCCAGCAGTGAGAGGGGGACGTCATATCAGCCCCAGCATTTT CASSERGTSYQPQHF
TRBD2 TRBJ2-5 14 TRBV29-1 . TGCAGCGTCAATGGACTAGCGGGAAGTGAGACCCAGTACTTC CSVNGLAGSETQYF
TRBD2 TRBJ2-1 18 TRBV19 . TGTGCCAGTAGTATCTTAAGGCGGACTAGCGGGAGTCAGAATGAGCAGTTCTTC CASSILRRTSGSQNEQFF
TRBD1 TRBJ2-1 15 TRBV28 . TGTGCCAGCAGTCCGACAGGGGGCCCCGTACCAAAGCAGTTCTTC CASSPTGGPVPKQFF
TRBD2 TRBJ2-5 14 TRBV27 . TGTGCCAGCAGTTTGCGGGGGTATATAGAGACCCAGTACTTC CASSLRGYIETQYF
. TRBJ2-7 18 TRBV25-1 . TGTGCCAACACGACCCTACGGGGACTGGAACTAAACATTTACGAGCAGTACTTC CANTTLRGLELNIYEQYF